The 15 T cell receptor beta chains listed next were all sequenced from one sample in a study of blood T cell repertoires in COVID-19. Clones were sequenced by immunoSEQ multiplex PCR, and TCRdb holds only the in-frame ones, with some missing. The sample contains about 270,000 clones, under 90% of which appear only once. Sequences were obtained from peripheral blood. The receptors were sampled from a woman between 18 and 30 years old with acute or convalescent COVID-19.

The chain joins TRBV6-2 or TRBV6-3 to TRBJ2-2; possibly TRBD1 for D (6 bases). Trimming cost V 6 bases and J 6 bases, with 17 bases left between them. The CDR3 length is 15 residues. CDR1 and CDR2 (germline): MNHEY, SVGEGT. The CDR3 region is CASSLVGQWAGELFF. CDR3 DNA: TGTGCCAGCAGCCTCGTAGGACAGTGGGCCGGGGAGCTGTTTTTT.

V usage is TRBV7-3 and J usage is TRBJ1-1; no clear D gene. CDR1 is SGHTA, CDR2 FQGTGA, per germline. Trimming shortened V by 5 bases and J by 3 bases, and 10 bases separated the two germline ends. CDR3 length: 13 residues. This chain's CDR3 is CASSQMAYTEAFF. CDR3 DNA sequence: TGTGCCAGCAGCCAGATGGCTTACACTGAAGCTTTCTTT.

The rearrangement uses TRBV4-3 and TRBJ1-6; D remains unclear. The CDR3 has 14 amino acids. Germline V gene sequence: CDR1 LGHNA, CDR2 YSLEER. Trimming took off 0 bases at V and 7 bases at J, with 7 bases between the two ends. DNA of the CDR3: TGCGCCAGCAGCCAAGATTGGGCCAATTCACCCCTCCACTTT. Amino acid sequence: CASSQDWANSPLHF.

The sample holds a few counts of this clone. The chain uses TRBV29-1 and TRBJ2-1; D is possibly TRBD2 (6 bases). The germline CDR1 and CDR2 sequences are SQVTM and ANQGSEA. The CDR3 has 14 residues. With 0 bases removed from V and 8 bases from J, the gap between germline ends came to 14 bases. The CDR3 DNA follows: TGCAGCGTTGAAGATGCCCTTGGAGGGGATGAGCAGTTCTTC. Residues: CSVEDALGGDEQFF.

This chain joins TRBV5-4 and TRBJ1-6, with unresolved D. The V end lost 1 base, the J end lost 5 bases, and 4 bases lay between the germline ends. CDR3 size: 13 residues. Germline V CDR1 and CDR2: SGHNT, YYREEE (reference sequence). The CDR3 loop reads CASSLTNNSPLHF. As DNA, the CDR3 is TGTGCCAGCAGCTTGACAAATAATTCACCCCTCCACTTT.

The chain has TRBV2 and TRBJ2-7; 14 nucleotides align to TRBD2. In germline, CDR1 is SNHLY, CDR2 FYNNEI. The V segment lost 6 bases and the J segment 4 bases; nucleotides outside the gene matches: 5. There are 15 residues in the CDR3. The CDR3 sequence is CASSGTSGSGYEQYF. The CDR3 DNA sequence: TGTGCCAGCAGCGGGACTAGCGGGAGTGGATACGAGCAGTACTTC.

The CDR3 DNA follows: TGTGCCAGCAGCCAGAGCGGGAGGTGGAAGTTCTTC. Translated, it gives CASSQSGRWKFF. This chain joins TRBV6-2 or TRBV6-3 and TRBJ2-1, with TRBD2 identical over 9 bases. The V gene's germline CDR1 is MNHEY and CDR2 SVGEGT. Unmatched junction bases numbered 8, after V lost 6 bases and J lost 14 bases. The CDR3 is 12 residues long.

This sequence joins TRBV7-9 and TRBJ2-7, with D perhaps TRBD1 (6 bases). The CDR3 runs to 15 residues. Germline CDR1 and CDR2: SEHNR and FQNEAQ (reference sequence). Trimming stripped 2 bases from V and 2 bases from J, with 13 bases between. CDR3 sequence: CASSLSGTRAYEQYF. DNA of the CDR3: TGTGCCAGCAGCTTATCCGGGACAAGAGCCTACGAGCAGTACTTC.

The chain combines TRBV7-2 with TRBJ2-1; D possibly corresponds to TRBD2 (6 bases). V lost 3 bases to trimming and J lost 1 base, with 13 bases between them. Germline V lookup: CDR1 SGHTA, CDR2 FQGNSA. The CDR3 totals 16 residues. For the CDR3, the DNA is TGTGCCAGCAGCTTCGGGGGAGGTTGGTCCTACAATGAGCAGTTCTTC. It codes for CASSFGGGWSYNEQFF.

The rearrangement uses TRBV12-3 or TRBV12-4 and TRBJ2-3, with unresolved D. The V and J ends lost 4 bases and 1 base respectively, with 6 bases between them. The CDR3 loop spans 13 amino acids. This chain's CDR3 is CASSSPGTDTQYF. The CDR3 DNA reads as TGTGCCAGCAGTTCCCCGGGCACAGATACGCAGTATTTT.

Only one count was recorded for this clone. The chain has TRBV7-8 and TRBJ2-7, with 10 nucleotides matching TRBD2. CDR1 and CDR2 (germline): SGHVS, FQNEAQ. The trim removed 7 bases at V and 2 bases at J, leaving 5 bases unmatched. The CDR3 extends over 14 amino acids. CDR3 region: CASIRTSGPYEQYF. CDR3 DNA: TGTGCCAGCATCCGGACTAGCGGCCCCTACGAGCAGTACTTC.

The rearrangement uses TRBV4-3 and TRBJ2-1, with TRBD2 as a possible D gene (5 bases). Per the germline V gene, CDR1 is LGHNA and CDR2 is YSLEER. CDR3 length: 16 residues. The V end was cut by 0 bases, the J end by 1 base, with 10 bases between. The CDR3 here is CASSQDPRGSYNEQFF. The CDR3 coding sequence is TGCGCCAGCAGCCAAGACCCCCGGGGATCCTACAATGAGCAGTTCTTC.

In its sample, this clone was seen a few times. The rearrangement joins TRBV2 to TRBJ2-7, with TRBD1 identical over 8 bases. J gave up 0 bases and V 4 bases, and 5 bases lay outside the gene matches. In germline, CDR1 is SNHLY, CDR2 FYNNEI. CDR3 length: 15 residues. CDR3 sequence: CASSVRTGSSYEQYF. DNA for the CDR3: TGTGCCAGCAGTGTGCGGACAGGGAGCTCCTACGAGCAGTACTTC.

The gene calls are TRBV7-8 and TRBJ1-4; weak D call: TRBD1 (5 bases). With 5 bases removed from V and 7 bases from J, the gap between germline ends came to 17 bases. This CDR3 region has 15 residues. Germline V CDR1 and CDR2: SGHVS, FQNEAQ. CDR3 amino acids: CASSPRGERPEKLFF. CDR3 sequence (DNA): TGTGCCAGCAGCCCACGGGGGGAGAGGCCTGAAAAACTGTTTTTT. The entire variable domain, with the rest obtained from reference TRBV7-8 and TRBJ1-4, is as follows: GAGVSQSPRYKVAKRGQDVALRCDPISGHVSLFWYQQALGQGPEFLTYFQNEAQLDKSGLPSDRFFAERPEGSVSTLKIQRTQQEDSAVYLCASSPRGERPEKLFFGSGTQLSVL.

The J gene is TRBJ2-5, the V gene TRBV6-2 or TRBV6-3; 8 positions match TRBD2. Germline V gene data show CDR1 as MNHEY and CDR2 as SVGEGT. This CDR3 contains 15 residues. V shed 2 bases and J 2 bases; nucleotides not matched to a gene: 4. CDR3 amino acids: CASSYRVAGQETQYF. The CDR3 region has the DNA TGTGCCAGCAGTTACCGCGTAGCGGGACAAGAGACCCAGTACTTC.